This TCR beta chain was identified in a study of cytomegalovirus exposure and HLA in healthy donors. Study-wide points: Serostatus for CMV was the only available immune exposure information. In vitro assays verified that a few CMV-associated chains recognized CMV antigens specifically.

As for this clone: The antigen is undetermined.

60 Vbeta and 13 Jbeta primers were used in PCR. Sequencing used immunoSEQ multiplex PCR; TCRdb keeps in-frame clones, though not all of them. The sample comprises 150,000 to 200,000 clones, about 87% of which are singletons, and approximately 1.5% rests with the top ten. The receptor comes from a woman under 30 in good health and CMV-seronegative. The specimen was PBMCs.

The CDR3 loop is CASEGQGKAGELFF. The CDR3 DNA sequence: TGTGCCAGCGAGGGACAGGGGAAGGCCGGGGAGCTGTTTTTT. This chain connects TRBV11-3 to TRBJ2-2; 10 positions agree with TRBD1. There are 14 residues in the CDR3. V lost 8 bases, J lost 6 bases, and 6 bases stayed unmatched. From germline, CDR1 is SGHNT and CDR2 YENEEA.